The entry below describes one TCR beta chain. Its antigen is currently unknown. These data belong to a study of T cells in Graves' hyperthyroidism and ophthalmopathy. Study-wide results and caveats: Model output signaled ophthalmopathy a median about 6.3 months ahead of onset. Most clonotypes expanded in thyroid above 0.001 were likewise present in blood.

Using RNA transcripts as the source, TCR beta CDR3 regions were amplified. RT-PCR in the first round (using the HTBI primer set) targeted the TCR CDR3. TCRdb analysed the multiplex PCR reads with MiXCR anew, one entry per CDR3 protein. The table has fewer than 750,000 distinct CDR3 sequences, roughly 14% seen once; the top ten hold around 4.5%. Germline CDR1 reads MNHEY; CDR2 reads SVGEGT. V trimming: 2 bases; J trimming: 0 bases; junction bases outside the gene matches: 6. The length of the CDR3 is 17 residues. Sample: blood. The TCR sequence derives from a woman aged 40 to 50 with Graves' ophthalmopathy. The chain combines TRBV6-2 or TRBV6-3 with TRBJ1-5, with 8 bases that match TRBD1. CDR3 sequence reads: CASSYDRGRYSNQPQHF. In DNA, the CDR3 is TGTGCCAGCAGTTACGACAGGGGACGATATAGCAATCAGCCCCAGCATTTT.